Listed below are T cell receptor beta chains from one sample, sequenced in a study of cytomegalovirus exposure and HLA in healthy donors. Produced via immunoSEQ multiplex PCR; TCRdb's table is partial and in-frame only. The table lists under 200,000 clones, 75% to 90% of them singletons. Sequencing was performed on PBMCs. All receptors derive from a woman aged 25 to 39 in good health and CMV-seronegative. Both conserved end residues are part of each CDR3. D genes are given only for firm matches. The listing skips clone size in some rows; elsewhere it reads once, few, many or a size class.

V gene	clone size	D gene	J gene	CDR3 length	CDR3 protein	CDR3 DNA
TRBV4-2	-	-	TRBJ2-5	13	CASSQELPREQYF	TGTGCCAGCAGCCAAGAACTCCCCCGTGAGCAGTACTTC
TRBV7-3	-	-	TRBJ2-1	15	CASSFSGGPANEQFF	TGTGCCAGCAGCTTTAGCGGAGGTCCCGCGAATGAGCAGTTCTTC
TRBV9	-	-	TRBJ2-1	15	CASSVGAAGYNEQFF	TGTGCCAGCAGCGTAGGGGCCGCGGGGTACAATGAGCAGTTCTTC
TRBV19	-	-	TRBJ2-1	14	CASSTITENLRPFF	TGTGCCAGTAGTACCATCACCGAAAATCTGCGGCCGTTCTTC
TRBV29-1	-	-	TRBJ1-3	12	CSVGLSGNTIYF	TGCAGCGTTGGGCTCTCTGGAAACACCATATATTTT
TRBV29-1	-	-	TRBJ1-3	14	CSVDAGLSGNTIYF	TGCAGCGTTGATGCAGGGCTCTCTGGAAACACCATATATTTT
TRBV29-1	-	TRBD1	TRBJ1-4	14	CSAAPTGGNEKLFF	TGCAGCGCCGCGCCCACAGGGGGGAATGAAAAACTGTTTTTT
TRBV7-9	-	-	TRBJ1-4	13	CASSSQGGEKLFF	TGTGCCAGCAGCTCCCAGGGAGGGGAAAAACTGTTTTTT
TRBV5-1	-	-	TRBJ2-7	14	CASSLEVQGYEQYF	TGCGCCAGCAGCTTGGAGGTCCAGGGCTACGAGCAGTACTTC
TRBV7-9	-	TRBD2	TRBJ2-7	16	CASSSASGRASLEQYF	TGTGCCAGCAGCTCCGCTAGCGGGAGGGCCTCTCTCGAGCAGTACTTC
TRBV6-1	-	-	TRBJ1-2	15	CASSFPSGGPYGYTF	TGTGCCAGCAGTTTCCCGTCGGGAGGACCCTATGGCTACACCTTC
TRBV5-1	-	TRBD1	TRBJ1-2	14	CASSLGDRSYVYTF	TGCGCCAGCAGCTTGGGGGACAGAAGCTATGTCTACACCTTC
TRBV7-3	-	-	TRBJ2-3	15	CASSSGLGLSDTQYF	TGTGCCAGCAGCTCCGGTCTAGGCCTCTCAGATACGCAGTATTTT
TRBV18	-	-	TRBJ2-7	11	CASSLTHEQYF	TGTGCCAGCTCACTGACTCACGAGCAGTACTTC
TRBV9	-	-	TRBJ2-3	15	CASTPLAHSTDTQYF	TGTGCCAGCACACCCCTAGCACACAGCACAGATACGCAGTATTTT
TRBV5-1	-	-	TRBJ2-1	15	CASSLVQNSYNEQFF	TGCGCCAGCAGCTTGGTTCAGAACTCCTACAATGAGCAGTTCTTC
TRBV9	-	-	TRBJ1-2	14	CASYNDRSLWGYTF	TGTGCCAGCTACAACGACAGGAGCTTATGGGGCTACACCTTC
TRBV10-2	-	TRBD1	TRBJ2-7	15	CASSEVGGLKYEQYF	TGCGCCAGCAGTGAAGTAGGGGGCTTGAAGTACGAGCAGTACTTC
TRBV6-5	-	-	TRBJ2-1	10	CASGQNEQFF	TGTGCCAGCGGACAAAATGAGCAGTTCTTC
TRBV6-6	-	TRBD1	TRBJ2-7	16	CASSYSRDSNSYEQYF	TGTGCCAGCAGTTACTCTCGGGACAGTAACTCCTACGAGCAGTACTTC
TRBV6-5	once	TRBD1	TRBJ2-1	15	CASSYRDSTDNEQFF	TGTGCCAGCAGTTACAGGGACAGTACCGACAATGAGCAGTTCTTC
TRBV6-1	-	TRBD1	TRBJ1-6	19	CASSEALLGTVIYNSPLHF	TGTGCCAGCAGTGAAGCGCTTCTGGGGACAGTAATCTATAATTCACCCCTCCACTTT
TRBV29-1	-	-	TRBJ2-1	12	CSAAGTLNEQFF	TGCAGCGCCGCCGGGACACTCAATGAGCAGTTCTTC
TRBV6-5	-	-	TRBJ2-1	15	CASSLTGSSYNEQFF	TGTGCCAGCAGTTTAACAGGGAGCTCCTACAATGAGCAGTTCTTC
TRBV19	-	-	TRBJ2-4	15	CASSLLQGTGNIQYF	TGTGCCAGTAGTCTCCTCCAGGGGACGGGAAACATTCAGTACTTC
TRBV7-9	-	TRBD1	TRBJ2-3	16	CASSLPRQGRGDTQYF	TGTGCCAGCAGCCTACCCCGACAGGGTCGAGGAGATACGCAGTATTTT
TRBV5-4	-	-	TRBJ2-1	15	CASSPDPSEYNEQFF	TGTGCCAGCAGCCCCGACCCGAGCGAATACAATGAGCAGTTCTTC
TRBV7-9	-	TRBD2	TRBJ2-3	14	CASSTSGNTDTQYF	TGTGCCAGCAGCACTAGCGGAAACACAGATACGCAGTATTTT
TRBV7-3	-	-	TRBJ1-5	15	CASSPEGFGTDTQHF	TGTGCCAGCAGCCCGGAGGGTTTTGGCACAGATACGCAGCATTTT
TRBV13	-	-	TRBJ1-5	13	CASSSAGDQPQHF	TGTGCCAGCAGCTCAGCGGGAGATCAGCCCCAGCATTTT
TRBV28	-	TRBD2	TRBJ2-3	16	CASSGTSGRGTDTQYF	TGTGCCAGCAGTGGGACTAGCGGGAGAGGGACAGATACGCAGTATTTT
TRBV5-6	-	-	TRBJ2-7	14	CASSHTGSSYEQYF	TGTGCCAGCAGCCACACAGGGAGCTCCTACGAGCAGTACTTC
TRBV7-9	-	-	TRBJ2-3	15	CASSPSRVSTDTQYF	TGTGCCAGCAGCCCGAGCAGGGTTAGCACAGATACGCAGTATTTT
TRBV10-1	-	-	TRBJ1-1	14	CASSEAGLNTEAFF	TGCGCCAGCAGTGAGGCGGGGTTGAACACTGAAGCTTTCTTT
TRBV2	-	TRBD1	TRBJ2-4	17	CASSGEGGGYGKNIQYF	TGTGCCAGCAGTGGAGAAGGGGGCGGGTATGGCAAAAACATTCAGTACTTC
TRBV9	-	TRBD2	TRBJ2-1	20	CASSGGGGEGPSFSYNEQFF	TGTGCCAGCAGCGGAGGAGGAGGGGAGGGGCCCTCCTTCTCCTACAATGAGCAGTTCTTC
TRBV7-2	-	TRBD1	TRBJ1-2	14	CASSYDRANYGYTF	TGTGCCAGCAGCTACGACAGGGCCAACTATGGCTACACCTTC
TRBV2	once	-	TRBJ2-6	16	CASSGLQLTGANVLTF	TGTGCCAGCAGTGGACTACAGTTAACTGGGGCCAACGTCCTGACTTTC
TRBV27	-	-	TRBJ2-5	15	CASSPRRGPKYTQYF	TGTGCCAGCAGTCCCCGGCGGGGCCCTAAGTATACCCAGTACTTC
TRBV28	-	-	TRBJ2-7	13	CASSFPGTYEQYF	TGTGCCAGCAGTTTCCCCGGGACCTACGAGCAGTACTTC
TRBV18	-	-	TRBJ1-5	15	CASSSRTGGDQPQHF	TGTGCCAGCTCTTCCCGGACCGGGGGGGATCAGCCCCAGCATTTT
TRBV7-8	-	TRBD2	TRBJ2-2	18	CASSLAGTSGRNTGELFF	TGTGCCAGCAGCTTAGCAGGGACTAGCGGGAGGAACACCGGGGAGCTGTTTTTT